This TCR beta chain was found in a study of T-cell memory formation after mild COVID-19. Across the whole study: TCR clusters showed largely donor specificity. Study findings and constraints: CD4+ bias marked clones expanding day 15 to 37, unlike balanced contracting clones.

TCRdb re-called the 5' RACE reads through MiXCR, storing one row per CDR3 protein. The sample has about 250,000 distinct CDR3 sequences, 15% to 20% seen once; the top ten hold approximately 22%. Regarding this clonotype: Antigen specificity is unknown.

This receptor was taken from a man between 18 and 29 years old who had mild COVID-19 (a few samples of this study predate the infection). Cell type and time point are not known. The sample comprised PBMCs or a T cell subset sorted from them (not recorded which).

This CDR3 is CASSPTGRGDGYTF. In DNA, the CDR3 is TGCGCCAGCAGCCCCACCGGGAGGGGCGATGGCTACACCTTC. J is TRBJ1-2 and V is TRBV4-3, with D maybe TRBD1 (5 bases). The CDR3 contains 14 residues. V was shortened by 4 bases and J by 6 bases, with 15 bases between the two germline ends. Germline CDR1 is LGHNA and CDR2 is YSLEER.